The entry below describes one TCR beta chain. Its binding antigen is unknown. The sample holds no much larger clone one base away, and base qualities are not on file. CDR1 SEHNR and CDR2 FQNEAQ were looked up in the germline V gene (reference sequence). The CDR3, from cysteine to phenylalanine, totals 16 residues. Left in the record is the CDR3 DNA by itself, 48 bases read in frame from the first base. Relative to germline, V is missing 5 bases and J is missing 0 bases, with 8 bases of the junction outside any gene match. The sample originates from a study of blood T cell repertoires in COVID-19 (dated by TCRdb to 2018 to 2021). Turning to the overall study: Samples from collaborators originated in the United States, Italy and Spain and spanned both the acute and convalescent phases of COVID-19. The dataset comprised deeply sampled blood TCRbeta repertoires from subjects exposed to, actively infected with, or recovered from COVID-19. The samples were drawn from two sources: the first 160 participants of the ongoing ImmuneRACE study, and 1,000 to 1,500 subjects contributed by 6 global collaborators. The sample metadata nearly always contained a de-identified subject ID, COVID-19 status, age in years and sex. Where HLA class I and class II types were available, the types were taken from metadata supplied by the sample provider, not from assay-based typing. The prospective study material was composed of cDNA or gDNA derived from T cells, B-cell-depleted T cells, or PBMCs. The repertoires were released in a freely available public database intended as a resource for research on the immune response to SARS-CoV-2. Overall results and qualifications from the work: How much clinical and demographic metadata was included differed by source and by participant, and the metadata was provided uncurated.

The immunoSEQ Assay, a bias-controlled multiplex PCR, was used to amplify TCRbeta CDR3 regions from genomic DNA. For the original study's pipeline: Within the assay, amplification of reference gene primers was used to estimate how many nucleated cells each sample contained. To quantify the absolute abundance of each unique TCRbeta CDR3 rearrangement, sequence reads were collapsed and filtered. For each sample, productive Simpson clonality was calculated by taking the square root of Simpson's diversity index across productive rearrangements. This immuneACCESS table, as held by TCRdb, lists in-frame sequences with V and J called but not all clones. Of the missing ones, under half trace to an unresolved V gene in checked studies; the others have no known cause. V, J and clone size are those of that table, while D and trimming were read from the DNA. Across this sample there are roughly 200,000 clones, with around 88% seen only once. About 6% of the sample is held by the ten biggest clonotypes.

In the prospective study, participants were about 18 to 95 years old, resided in fewer than 25 geographic areas of the United States, and were enrolled through a virtual design. To assign participants to cohorts, the prospective study relied on clinical history that participants themselves reported in a screening survey and a study questionnaire. Each participant in the prospective study had whole blood, serum and a nasopharyngeal or oropharyngeal swab collected by mobile phlebotomists. Additional blood draws and questionnaires over an approximately 2-month period could optionally be provided by prospective study participants. Prospective study blood samples were shipped either frozen or at room temperature before DNA extraction.

This receptor chain uses TRBV7-9 and TRBJ1-1, with 8 bases in between that match TRBD1. The receptor's source is a man in his forties with acute COVID-19. Sequencing used PBMCs or T cells enriched from blood (not recorded which). The sequenced DNA: TGTGCCAGCAGCCTCCGGACAGGGTGGGTGAACACTGAAGCTTTCTTT. This translates into CASSLRTGWVNTEAFF.